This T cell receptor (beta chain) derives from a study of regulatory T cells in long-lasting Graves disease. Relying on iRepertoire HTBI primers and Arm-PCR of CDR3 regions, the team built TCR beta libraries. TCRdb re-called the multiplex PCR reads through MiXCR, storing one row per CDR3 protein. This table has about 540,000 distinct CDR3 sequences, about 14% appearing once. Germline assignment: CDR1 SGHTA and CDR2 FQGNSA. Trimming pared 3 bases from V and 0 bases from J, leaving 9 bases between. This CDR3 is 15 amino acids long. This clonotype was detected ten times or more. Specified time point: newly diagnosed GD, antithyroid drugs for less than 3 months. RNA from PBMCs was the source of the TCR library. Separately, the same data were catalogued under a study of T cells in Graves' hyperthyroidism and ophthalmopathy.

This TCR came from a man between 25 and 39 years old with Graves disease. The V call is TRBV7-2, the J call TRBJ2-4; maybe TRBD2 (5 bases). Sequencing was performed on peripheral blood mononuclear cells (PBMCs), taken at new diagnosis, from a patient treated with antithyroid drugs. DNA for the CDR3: TGTGCCAGCAGCTTCGAAGCGGTAGCCAAAAACATTCAGTACTTC. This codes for CASSFEAVAKNIQYF.